This is a list of T cell receptor beta chains from one sample in a study of T cell responses to AZD1222 COVID-19 vaccine. Produced via immunoSEQ multiplex PCR; TCRdb's table is partial and in-frame only. The table has about 99,000 clones, 80% to 95% seen once. Sequencing was performed on peripheral blood, taken 28 days after the second AZD1222 dose. The receptors here all came from an adult who received the AZD1222 COVID-19 vaccine. Each CDR3 is given with its conserved first and last residue. The D gene is left open where the match is weak. Size tells how often a clone was seen (once, few, many) or the class of an expanded clone, and some rows leave it out.

.	.	14	TRBV6-5	TRBJ2-3	TGTGCCAGCAGGCGGACGCAAAGAACAGATACGCAGTATTTT	CASRRTQRTDTQYF
TRBD1	.	14	TRBV7-6	TRBJ2-5	TGTGCCAGCAGCATTCGACAGGGTGGAGAGACCCAGTACTTC	CASSIRQGGETQYF
TRBD2	.	15	TRBV28	TRBJ2-2	TGTGCCAGCAGTCGACGACTAGCGGGCACCGGGGAGCTGTTTTTT	CASSRRLAGTGELFF
.	.	13	TRBV6-2/TRBV6-3	TRBJ1-3	TGTGCCAGCAGTTACTCGACTGGAAACACCATATATTTT	CASSYSTGNTIYF
.	.	14	TRBV24-1	TRBJ1-1	TGTGCCACCAGTGATAACCAACGGGTGACTGAAGCTTTCTTT	CATSDNQRVTEAFF
.	.	12	TRBV28	TRBJ1-6	TGTGCCAGCAGTTCAGGGAATTCACCCCTCCACTTT	CASSSGNSPLHF
TRBD2	.	15	TRBV28	TRBJ2-7	TGTGCCAGCCGGGGGAGCGGGGCGGGAGAGTACGAGCAGTACTTC	CASRGSGAGEYEQYF
.	.	14	TRBV3-1/TRBV3-2	TRBJ1-3	TGTGCCAGCAGCCAACGGCAGTATGGAAACACCATATATTTT	CASSQRQYGNTIYF
.	.	15	TRBV28	TRBJ1-6	TGTGCCAGCAGTGGGTCCGAGACAGTCCGCTCTGCCCTCCACTTT	CASSGSETVRSALHF
TRBD1	.	13	TRBV25-1	TRBJ1-2	TGTGCCAGCAGTGGACCGACAGGGGGAAGCTACACCTTC	CASSGPTGGSYTF
TRBD1	.	14	TRBV3-1/TRBV3-2	TRBJ1-3	TGTGCCAGCAGGGACAGGGTCTCTGGAAACACCATATATTTT	CASRDRVSGNTIYF
.	once	16	TRBV7-9	TRBJ2-6	TGTGCCAGCAGCTTAGCGGGTCTCTCTGGGGCCAACGTCCTGACTTTC	CASSLAGLSGANVLTF
.	.	13	TRBV10-1	TRBJ2-3	TGCGCCAGCAGTGACCTTTACACAGATACGCAGTATTTT	CASSDLYTDTQYF
.	.	13	TRBV5-4	TRBJ2-3	TGTGCCAGCAGCTCCCCGGACACAGATACGCAGTATTTT	CASSSPDTDTQYF
TRBD2	.	17	TRBV9	TRBJ2-3	TGTGCCAGCAGCGGGCACGTAGCGGGAGGTCGCACAGATACGCAGTATTTT	CASSGHVAGGRTDTQYF
TRBD1	once	16	TRBV11-2	TRBJ2-5	TGTGCCAGCAGCCTTCGACAGGGGGCACGACAAGAGACCCAGTACTTC	CASSLRQGARQETQYF
.	.	11	TRBV20-1	TRBJ1-2	TGCAGTGCTGATTACAGGGTCGGCTACACCTTC	CSADYRVGYTF
TRBD1	.	18	TRBV14	TRBJ2-5	TGTGCCAGCAGCCAAGCAGTGACAGGGGGCCCTAAGTTGGAGACCCAGTACTTC	CASSQAVTGGPKLETQYF
.	few	13	TRBV11-2	TRBJ1-1	TGTGCCAGCAGCTTTTCGGAGAACACTGAAGCTTTCTTT	CASSFSENTEAFF
TRBD1	few	16	TRBV11-2	TRBJ1-1	TGTGCCAGCAGCTTACTCAGGGGGCGGAGTAGGACTGAAGCTTTCTTT	CASSLLRGRSRTEAFF
TRBD1	.	17	TRBV5-1	TRBJ2-7	TGCGCCAGCAGCCCAAGAAGCGGGACAGGGGGTTCCCACGAGCAGTACTTC	CASSPRSGTGGSHEQYF
TRBD2	.	16	TRBV10-1	TRBJ2-2	TGCGCCAGCAGTGAGGGAATAGCGGGAGACACCGGGGAGCTGTTTTTT	CASSEGIAGDTGELFF
.	once	13	TRBV19	TRBJ1-1	TGTGCCAGTACCCTTACCACAGGGACTGAAGCTTTCTTT	CASTLTTGTEAFF
TRBD2	.	14	TRBV28	TRBJ2-1	TGTGCCAGCAGACGACTAGCGGGAGTGTATGAGCAGTTCTTC	CASRRLAGVYEQFF
.	.	15	TRBV5-1	TRBJ2-7	TGCGCCAGCAGCTTGGACCACGCCGGGGCCTACGAGCAGTACTTC	CASSLDHAGAYEQYF
.	.	13	TRBV19	TRBJ1-2	TGTGCCAGTAGTATTGAGGGATACCATGGCTACACCTTC	CASSIEGYHGYTF
TRBD1	once	15	TRBV29-1	TRBJ2-7	TGCAGCGTTGAAGATTCGGGGACAGGACGCTACGAGCAGTACTTC	CSVEDSGTGRYEQYF
TRBD1	.	13	TRBV30	TRBJ2-7	TGTGCCTGGAGTGTTACAGGGGAGAACGAGCAGTACTTC	CAWSVTGENEQYF